The next 6 T cell receptor beta chains were all read from a single sample in a study of shared T cell receptors in the human thymus. Produced via immunoSEQ multiplex PCR; TCRdb's table is partial and in-frame only. The top ten clones hold over 0.008% of a sample with hundreds of thousands of clones, around 89% of them seen once. The sample also formed part of further work on human thymus T cells.

Sequenced input: thymocytes. These receptors were taken from a boy under two years old with a congenital heart defect.

This clone appeared a single time. The gene calls are TRBV7-2 and TRBJ2-5, with TRBD2 as a possible D gene (6 bases). Germline CDR1 SGHTA, CDR2 FQGNSA. CDR3 length: 16 amino acids. Trimming left V 1 base short and J 5 bases short, with 17 bases between. CDR3 DNA sequence: TGTGCCAGCAGCTTAGTAGCGGCCCCGACCGGGGAGACCCAGTACTTC. Amino acids: CASSLVAAPTGETQYF.

The chain has TRBV4-2 and TRBJ2-1; TRBD2 matches at 8 bases. V lost 0 bases to trimming and J lost 4 bases; unmatched junction nucleotides: 11. Germline loops: CDR1 LGHNA, CDR2 YNFKEQ. This CDR3 has 18 residues. The CDR3 here is CASSQDHWAGGGYNEQFF. CDR3 DNA: TGTGCCAGCAGCCAAGACCATTGGGCGGGAGGTGGGTACAATGAGCAGTTCTTC.

The chain combines TRBV20-1 with TRBJ1-5; D remains ambiguous. Germline V gene sequence: CDR1 DFQATT, CDR2 SNEGSKA (reference sequence). The germline V and J ends were trimmed by 5 bases and 8 bases, with 10 bases remaining between them. The CDR3 is 11 amino acids. This CDR3 is CSASRGEPQHF. CDR3 DNA: TGCAGTGCTTCTCGCGGGGAGCCCCAGCATTTT.

This clone was found once. The chain joins TRBV15 to TRBJ1-1, with D maybe TRBD1 (6 bases). V was trimmed by 3 bases and J by 11 bases, leaving 25 bases between them. Germline-derived CDR1 and CDR2 are LNHNV and YYDKDF (reference sequence). This CDR3 spans 16 amino acids. CDR3 loop: CATSRPPRSIGGRAFF. The CDR3 DNA is TGTGCCACCAGCAGGCCCCCTAGATCGATTGGGGGCAGGGCTTTCTTT.

This clone has only a few counts. The rearrangement joins TRBV5-6 to TRBJ1-4; possible D gene TRBD1, 6 bases. This CDR3 comprises 15 residues. CDR1 and CDR2 from the germline V gene are SGHDT and YYEEEE. V was cut by 3 bases and J by 7 bases, with 16 bases left in between. The CDR3: CASSSGSTGFEKLFF. For the CDR3, the DNA is TGTGCCAGCAGCTCCGGATCCACAGGGTTTGAAAAACTGTTTTTT. The whole variable domain, remainder taken from reference TRBV5-6 and TRBJ1-4, is DAGVTQSPTHLIKTRGQQVTLRCSPKSGHDTVSWYQQALGQGPQFIFQYYEEEERQRGNFPDRFSGHQFPNYSSELNVNALLLGDSALYLCASSSGSTGFEKLFFGSGTQLSVL.

This CDR3 is CASSHPTGTGDEQYF. Here the CDR3 DNA reads TGTGCCAGCAGTCACCCCACCGGGACAGGGGACGAGCAGTACTTC. This chain joins TRBV28 and TRBJ2-7; 10 nucleotides line up with TRBD1. CDR3 length: 15 residues. Trimming took 5 bases from V and 5 from J; bases not matched to a gene: 9. The germline V gene encodes CDR1 MDHEN and CDR2 SYDVKM.